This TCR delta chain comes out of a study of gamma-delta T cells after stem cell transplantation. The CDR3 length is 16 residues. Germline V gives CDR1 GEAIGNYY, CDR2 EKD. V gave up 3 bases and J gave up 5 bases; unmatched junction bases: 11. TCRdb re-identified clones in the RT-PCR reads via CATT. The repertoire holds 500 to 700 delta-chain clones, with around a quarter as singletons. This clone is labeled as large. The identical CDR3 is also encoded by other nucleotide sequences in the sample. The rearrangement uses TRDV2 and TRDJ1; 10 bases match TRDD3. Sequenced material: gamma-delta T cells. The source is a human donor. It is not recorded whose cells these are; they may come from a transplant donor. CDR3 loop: CACDPLGDSSGDKLIF. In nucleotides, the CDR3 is TGTGCCTGTGACCCCCTGGGGGATAGTTCCGGAGATAAACTCATCTTT.